This entry concerns a single T cell receptor (beta chain). The antigen this receptor binds is unknown. This clone may be a read error of a much larger clone one base away. To prepare the library, PCR was applied. The sequencer listed for this sample is NextSeq 500. Bulk TCR libraries were made following a previously described method, with the TCR primers given in Table S5. Total RNA was purified with the Qiagen AllPrep DNA/RNA kit. Before analysis, reads from multiple sequencing runs of the same library were pooled. The authors' pipeline ran thus. Reads were retained only if the reads had an exact TCR constant sequence, and the retained reads were trimmed to 150 nt and grouped according to their 12-nt molecular barcodes. Reads in each barcode group were sub-clustered using a 15% Levenshtein threshold, and a quality-weighted consensus sequence was built for each RNA molecule. Non-functional sequences were filtered out, along with any lower-count sequence sitting one edit away from another sequence. On the basis of fitting two negative binomial distributions, barcode sub-clusters with fewer than 20% of the maximum read count were discarded. Through fastp at Q25 and MiXCR, TCRdb rebuilt clones from the public reads, retaining in-frame beta chains. Every entry covers one CDR3 protein and lists the most common genes and DNA from its rows. TCRdb's processing, not the authors' own work, is the source of the V and J calls. Counted in this sample were approximately 90,000 distinct CDR3 sequences; less than 25% of them appeared once. 0.94% of the sample is in the top ten clones.

The sample belongs to a study of molecular identifiers for immune sequencing clone quantification listed by TCRdb under 2018. Regarding the research as a whole: In a replicate experiment, RNA from roughly 18,000 or 92,000 naive CD8 T cells was split into five aliquots, four of which were sequenced. CD8 T cells were used in a methods study to benchmark molecular-identifier clustering-based TCR repertoire sequencing (MIDCIRS) and TCR RNA copy counting. Broad study findings and their caveats: Without barcode sub-clustering, chimeric consensus sequences inflated TCR diversity; chimeras reached as high as 47%. In CMV-specific effector cells, clones with more than 20 RNA copies contained over 98% of molecules, whereas in naive cells such clones contained under 1% of molecules. Naive libraries contained spiked-in Jurkat TCR RNA (10 copies' worth), which is not part of the donor repertoire. Spiked-in Jurkat TCR RNA equivalent to a single cell was reported to be detectable even among 850,000 to 1,000,000 naive CD8 T cells. Highly expanded clone sizes could be underestimated because identical TCR molecules may share a barcode. Modeling indicated about 3.1 TCR RNA copies recovered per cell, compared with around 9.8 by digital PCR, which implies a capture efficiency of approximately 30%.

Naive CD8 T cell libraries were made from roughly 18,000 to 920,000 sorted cells using 10%, 30% or 50% of purified RNA. Naive CD8 T cells were FACS-sorted as CD8+CD4-CCR7+CD45RA+ on a BD FACSAria II into RLT Plus buffer. Nine to eleven TCR copies' worth of Jurkat RNA were spiked into about 20,000-1,000,000 naive CD8 T cell samples to test detection sensitivity. CD8 T cells were enriched using RosetteSep CD8+ T Cell Enrichment Cocktail and Ficoll-Paque, and the enriched cells then underwent ACK red cell lysis. The germline V gene gives CDR1 as LGHNA and CDR2 as YSLEER. The CDR3 starts with the cysteine, ends with the phenylalanine, and has 15 residues. The read is trimmed to its CDR3 DNA, 45 bases read in frame from base 1.

The chain is made from TRBV4-3 and TRBJ2-7; TRBD1 aligns with 9 central bases. This receptor was identified in a human donor in good health. Some libraries in this study had Jurkat cell RNA spiked in. Sequenced input: naive CD8+ T cells from blood, with Jurkat cell RNA spiked in. The cell subset or site label, read with the paper, signifies: FACS-sorted CD8+CD4-CCR7+CD45RA+ naive T cells. The DNA is TGCGCCCGCAGCCAAACCGGGACAGGGACCTACGAGCAGTACTTC. Its amino acids are CARSQTGTGTYEQYF.